The 16 T cell receptor beta chains presented below share a single source sample, sequenced in a study of regulatory T cells in long-lasting Graves disease. Both iRepertoire HTBI primers and Arm-PCR of CDR3 regions were used to build the TCR beta libraries. TCRdb re-called the multiplex PCR reads through MiXCR, storing one row per CDR3 protein. The profile covers roughly 490,000 distinct CDR3 sequences, with less than 25% appearing a single time and about 12% taken by the ten largest. Time point meaning: persistent/refractory GD, antithyroid drugs over 5 years with positive TRAb. With RNA extracted from PBMCs as input, the TCR library was made. The sequenced sample was peripheral blood mononuclear cells (PBMCs), obtained when the disease was refractory, from a patient treated with antithyroid drugs. These TCRs come from a female donor with Graves disease.

This clonotype was picked up a small number of times. V is TRBV6-1 and J is TRBJ1-1, with D possibly matching TRBD1 (6 bases). This CDR3 region has 13 residues. V lost 4 bases and J lost 6, with 12 bases in between. CDR1 and CDR2 (germline): MNHNS, SASEGT. The DNA for the CDR3 is TGTGCCAGCAGTGCTGGCGGGGGGCCTGAAGCTTTCTTT. This gives the protein CASSAGGGPEAFF.

This chain joins TRBV6-5 and TRBJ1-5, with D possibly matching TRBD1 (5 bases). Germline values: CDR1 MNHEY, CDR2 SVGAGI. The CDR3 totals 15 residues. V lost 0 bases, J lost 3 bases, and 9 bases lay in between. CDR3 sequence: CASSYSGHLNQPQHF. The DNA for the CDR3 is TGTGCCAGCAGTTACTCAGGACACCTCAATCAGCCCCAGCATTTT.

This clonotype came up once. This sequence may be a read error, since a much larger clone differs from it by one base. The J gene is TRBJ2-7, the V gene TRBV28; TRBD1 is a possible D gene (6 bases). Germline CDR1 and CDR2: MDHEN and SYDVKM. Trimming cost V 7 bases and J 6 bases, with 16 bases left between them. CDR3 length: 13 amino acids. CDR3 coding DNA: TGTGCCAGCAAAAGGACAGAGCCCTGCGAGCAGTACTTC. Translated: CASKRTEPCEQYF.

In this sample, this clonotype turned up many times. At one boundary the junction diverges from the germline segment, which might be a read error. V is TRBV5-1 and J is TRBJ1-1, with D possibly TRBD1 on 5 matching bases. This CDR3 spans 12 amino acids. CDR1 and CDR2 (germline): SGHRS, YFSETQ. Here the CDR3 reads CASSLRQTEAFF. CDR3 nucleotide sequence: TGTGCCAGCAGCTTACGACAGACTGAAGCTTTCTTT.

This clonotype was counted many times. Here the CDR3 reads CASSLHRGQETQYF. CDR3 nucleotides: TGTGCCAGCAGCTTACACAGGGGGCAAGAGACCCAGTACTTC. The V and J genes are TRBV11-2 and TRBJ2-5; 8 bases fit TRBD1. The CDR3 sequence is 14 residues long. Per germline, CDR1 SGHAT and CDR2 FQNNGV. The trim removed 2 bases at V and 2 bases at J, leaving 1 base unmatched.

The sample holds many counts of this clonotype. CDR3 sequence (DNA): TGTGCCAGCAGTGAAGACCCCCACAAAAAGGAAGAAAAACTGTTTTTT. Amino acids: CASSEDPHKKEEKLFF. The chain recombines TRBV2 with TRBJ1-4; D uncertain. The CDR3 contains 16 residues. The germline CDR1 and CDR2 sequences are SNHLY and FYNNEI. V was clipped by 1 base and J by 8 bases, with 17 bases between them.

This clonotype was counted many times. The rearrangement joins TRBV2 to TRBJ2-6; D may be TRBD1 or TRBD2 (6 bases each). CDR3 length: 17 residues. CDR1 and CDR2 (germline): SNHLY, FYNNEI. Trimming removed 6 bases at V and 2 bases at J, with 17 bases between. CDR3 DNA sequence: TGTGCCAGCAGGACCCCAGTTAGGGGGGCTGGGGCCAACGTCCTGACTTTC. Residues: CASRTPVRGAGANVLTF. Looking up the rest from reference TRBV2 and TRBJ2-6 gives the full variable domain: EPEVTQTPSHQVTQMGQEVILRCVPISNHLYFYWYRQILGQKVEFLVSFYNNEISEKSEIFDDQFSVERPDGSNFTLKIRSTKLEDSAMYFCASRTPVRGAGANVLTFGAGSRLTVL.

This clonotype was observed a few times. The chain carries TRBV12-3 or TRBV12-4 and TRBJ2-5; D is undetermined. V was pared by 5 bases and J by 0 bases, with 13 bases between. There are 15 residues in the CDR3. The CDR3 DNA sequence: TGTGCCAGCAGTGCCAACACAGCGTACCAAGAGACCCAGTACTTC. It translates to CASSANTAYQETQYF.

In the case of this clonotype: The junction differs from germline at one of its ends, possibly a read error. V is TRBV20-1 and J is TRBJ1-2; D unclear. Germline values: CDR1 DFQATT, CDR2 SNEGSKA (reference sequence). This CDR3 contains 14 residues. The CDR3 region is CSASVSTVNYGYPF. The CDR3 bases are TGCAGTGCTAGCGTATCAACAGTCAACTATGGCTACCCCTTC.

Points on this clonotype: This may be a read error, as it is one base from a much larger clone. Since no conserved phenylalanine or tryptophan closes the CDR3, a read error is the likely cause. No DNA is shown, since the ends of the CDR3 on it are uncertain; the CDR3 is the one TCRdb lists. The rearrangement joins TRBV6-5 to TRBJ2-7; the table's D call TRBD2 went unverified against the DNA. The CDR3 has 13 residues if both end residues are counted. The germline CDR1 and CDR2 sequences are MNHEY and SVGAGI. CDR3 loop: CASSYRTSLRKYL.

This clonotype was seen repeatedly, ten times or more. V gene TRBV29-1 combines with J gene TRBJ2-5, with D uncertain. V shed 4 bases and J shed 7 bases, with 7 bases lying between them. CDR1 and CDR2 from the germline V gene are SQVTM and ANQGSEA. The CDR3 contains 10 residues. CDR3 region: CSVGSGTQYF. The CDR3 bases are TGCAGCGTTGGGTCGGGGACCCAGTACTTC.

Ten or more counts support this clonotype. V is TRBV28 and J is TRBJ2-7, with TRBD2 identical over 12 bases. The CDR3 spans 16 residues. Trimming removed 6 bases from V and 4 bases from J; junction bases left unmatched: 10. CDR1 and CDR2 from the germline V gene are MDHEN and SYDVKM. CDR3 DNA sequence: TGTGCCAGCAGCCAACCGACTAGCGGGGGACCTTACGAGCAGTACTTC. This gives the protein CASSQPTSGGPYEQYF. The variable domain in full, completed from reference TRBV28 and TRBJ2-7, reads DVKVTQSSRYLVKRTGEKVFLECVQDMDHENMFWYRQDPGLGLRLIYFSYDVKMKEKGDIPEGYSVSREKKERFSLILESASTNQTSMYLCASSQPTSGGPYEQYFGPGTRLTVT.

Ten or more counts support this clonotype. The J gene is TRBJ1-3, the V gene TRBV28; a weak D match, TRBD1 (5 bases). Trimming pared 5 bases from V and 4 bases from J, leaving 18 bases between. The V gene's germline CDR1 is MDHEN and CDR2 SYDVKM. The CDR3 has 16 residues. This CDR3 reads CASSLPLGVGGNTIYF. The CDR3 region has the DNA TGTGCCAGCAGTCTCCCCCTGGGGGTCGGAGGAAACACCATATATTTT.

The chain carries TRBV7-2 and TRBJ2-1; 7 nucleotides align to TRBD2. V dropped 0 bases and J dropped 10; count of bases not matched to a gene: 6. The CDR3 runs to 14 residues. The germline V gene has CDR1 SGHTA and CDR2 FQGNSA. The CDR3 reads CASSLAIGGIEQFF. CDR3 in DNA: TGTGCCAGCAGCTTAGCAATCGGGGGGATCGAGCAGTTCTTC.

The sample holds a few counts of this clonotype. The rearrangement uses TRBV7-9 and TRBJ1-4; tentative D call: TRBD1 (5 bases). The CDR3 is 15 residues long. V was pared by 0 bases and J by 8 bases, with 13 bases between. The germline CDR1 and CDR2 sequences are SEHNR and FQNEAQ (reference sequence). CDR3 amino acids: CASSLALLEGEKLFF. The CDR3 bases are TGTGCCAGCAGCTTAGCGCTACTAGAGGGGGAAAAACTGTTTTTT.

The V and J genes are TRBV7-2 and TRBJ1-2; 7 bases agree with TRBD1. The V gene end was trimmed by 1 base and the J gene end by 6 bases; junction bases not matched to a gene: 5. The CDR3 runs 14 residues. Germline CDR1 reads SGHTA; CDR2 reads FQGNSA. CDR3: CASSLGQGNDGYTF. The CDR3 coding sequence is TGTGCCAGCAGCTTAGGACAGGGAAATGATGGCTACACCTTC.